This T cell receptor beta chain was sequenced during a study of radiotherapy plus CTLA-4 blockade in lung cancer. Study conclusions and caveats: Reportedly, early blood T cell clone dynamics best predicted response, with interferon-beta. Some TCR clones had been derived from tumors. These clones expanded in peripheral blood after radiotherapy plus ipilimumab.

Per the germline V gene, CDR1 is LNHDA and CDR2 is SQIVND (reference sequence). The CDR3 totals 16 residues. J was trimmed by 5 bases and V by 5 bases; bases with no gene match: 7. Notes on this clone: The antigen is unknown.

Profiled with immunoSEQ multiplex PCR; TCRdb holds only in-frame clones, not every one. Of about 87,000 clones listed, approximately 86% were seen once; the top ten hold approximately 15%. People whose metastatic non-small-cell lung cancer was chemo-refractory got focal radiation along with CTLA-4 blockade by ipilimumab. The sequenced sample was peripheral blood, obtained from a patient treated with radiotherapy plus ipilimumab. The V and J genes are TRBV19 and TRBJ2-3; TRBD2 matches 13 bases. The clonotype originates from a human donor with non-small cell lung cancer that progressed on radiotherapy plus ipilimumab. CDR3 amino acids: CASSSGLAGAGDTQYF. The CDR3 DNA reads TGTGCCAGTAGTTCCGGACTAGCGGGGGCCGGAGATACGCAGTATTTT.